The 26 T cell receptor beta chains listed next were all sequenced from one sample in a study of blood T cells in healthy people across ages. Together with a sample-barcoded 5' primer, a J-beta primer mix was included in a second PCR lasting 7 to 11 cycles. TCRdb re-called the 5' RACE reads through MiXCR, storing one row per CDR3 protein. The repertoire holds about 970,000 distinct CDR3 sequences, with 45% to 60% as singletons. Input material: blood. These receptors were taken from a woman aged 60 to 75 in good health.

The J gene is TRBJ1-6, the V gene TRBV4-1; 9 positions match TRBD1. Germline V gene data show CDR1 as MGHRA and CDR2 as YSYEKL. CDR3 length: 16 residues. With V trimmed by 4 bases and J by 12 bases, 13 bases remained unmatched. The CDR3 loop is CASSRRDRVQEEPLHF. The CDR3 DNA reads TGCGCCAGCAGCCGCCGGGACAGGGTGCAAGAAGAACCCCTCCACTTT.

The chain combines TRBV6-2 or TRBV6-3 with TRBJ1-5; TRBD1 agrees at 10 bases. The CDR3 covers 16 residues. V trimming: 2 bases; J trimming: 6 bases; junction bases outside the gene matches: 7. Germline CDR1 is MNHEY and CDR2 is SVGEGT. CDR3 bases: TGTGCCAGCAGTTACCCGAGGACAGGGGGAAGTCAGCCCCAGCATTTT. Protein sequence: CASSYPRTGGSQPQHF.

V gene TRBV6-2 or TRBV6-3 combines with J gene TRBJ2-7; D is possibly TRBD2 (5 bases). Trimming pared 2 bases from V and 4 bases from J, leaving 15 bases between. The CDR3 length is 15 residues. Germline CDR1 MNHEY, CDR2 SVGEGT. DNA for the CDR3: TGTGCCAGCAGTTACAGGTTACGGGAAAGGTACGAGCAGTACTTC. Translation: CASSYRLRERYEQYF.

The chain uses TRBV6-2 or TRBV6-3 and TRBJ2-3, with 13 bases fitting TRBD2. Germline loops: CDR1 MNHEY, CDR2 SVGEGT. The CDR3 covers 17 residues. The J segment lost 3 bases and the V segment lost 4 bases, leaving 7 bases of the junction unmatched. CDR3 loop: CASSFGLAGEGTDTQYF. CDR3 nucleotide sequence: TGTGCCAGCAGTTTTGGACTAGCGGGAGAGGGGACAGATACGCAGTATTTT.

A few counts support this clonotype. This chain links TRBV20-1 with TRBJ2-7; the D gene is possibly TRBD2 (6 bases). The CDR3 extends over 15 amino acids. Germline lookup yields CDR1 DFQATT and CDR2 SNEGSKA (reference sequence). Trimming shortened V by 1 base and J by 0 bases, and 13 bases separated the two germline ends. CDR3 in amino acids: CSARVLAGPSYEQYF. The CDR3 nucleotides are TGCAGTGCTAGAGTCCTGGCGGGGCCCTCCTACGAGCAGTACTTC.

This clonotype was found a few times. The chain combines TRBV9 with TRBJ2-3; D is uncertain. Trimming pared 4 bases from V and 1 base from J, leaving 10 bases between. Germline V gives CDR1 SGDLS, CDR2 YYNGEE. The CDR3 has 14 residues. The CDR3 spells CASSPTTGTDTQYF. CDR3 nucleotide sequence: TGTGCCAGCAGCCCCACGACCGGCACAGATACGCAGTATTTT.

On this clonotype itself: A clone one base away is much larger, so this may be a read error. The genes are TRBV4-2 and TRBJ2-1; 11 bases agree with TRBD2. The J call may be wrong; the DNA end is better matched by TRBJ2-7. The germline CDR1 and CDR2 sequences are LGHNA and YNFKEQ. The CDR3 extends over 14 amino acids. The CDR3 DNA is TGTGCCAGCAGCCAGGGACTAGCGGACAATGAGCAGTACTTC. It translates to CASSQGLADNEQYF.

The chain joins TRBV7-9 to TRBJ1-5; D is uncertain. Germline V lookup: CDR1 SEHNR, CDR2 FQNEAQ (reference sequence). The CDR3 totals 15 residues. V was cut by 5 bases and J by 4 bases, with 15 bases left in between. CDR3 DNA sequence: TGTGCCAGCAGCCTCGATGGCAGTCGGAATCAGCCCCAGCATTTT. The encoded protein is CASSLDGSRNQPQHF.

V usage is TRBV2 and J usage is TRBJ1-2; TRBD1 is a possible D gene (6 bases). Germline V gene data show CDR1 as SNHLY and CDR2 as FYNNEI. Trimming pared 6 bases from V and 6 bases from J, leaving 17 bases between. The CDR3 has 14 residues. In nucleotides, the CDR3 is TGTGCCAGCAGACACCTTCGGGACAATCATGGCTACACCTTC. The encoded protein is CASRHLRDNHGYTF.

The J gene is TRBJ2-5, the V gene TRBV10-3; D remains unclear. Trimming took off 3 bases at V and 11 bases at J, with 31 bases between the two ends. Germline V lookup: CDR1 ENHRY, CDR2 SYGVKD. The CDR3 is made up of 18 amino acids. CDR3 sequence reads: CAISDLDPGPLAYYEQYF. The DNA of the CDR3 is TGTGCCATCAGTGACCTCGACCCCGGGCCACTGGCTTATTATGAGCAGTACTTC.

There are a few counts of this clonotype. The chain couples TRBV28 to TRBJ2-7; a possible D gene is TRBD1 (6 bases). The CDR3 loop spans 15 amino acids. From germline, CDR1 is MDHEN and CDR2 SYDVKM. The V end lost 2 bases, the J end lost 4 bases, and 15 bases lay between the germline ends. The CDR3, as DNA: TGTGCCAGCAGTTTAAATAGGGGGAGCGCATACGAGCAGTACTTC. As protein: CASSLNRGSAYEQYF.

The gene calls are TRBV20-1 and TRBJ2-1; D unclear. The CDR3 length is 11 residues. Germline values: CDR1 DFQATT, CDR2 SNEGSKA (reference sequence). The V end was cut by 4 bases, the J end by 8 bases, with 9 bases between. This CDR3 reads CSAMTGDEQFF. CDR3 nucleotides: TGCAGTGCTATGACTGGCGATGAGCAGTTCTTC.

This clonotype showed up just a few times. This chain's CDR3 is CSEGTGNTDTQYF. CDR3 in DNA: TGCAGCGAAGGGACAGGGAACACAGATACGCAGTATTTT. The chain carries TRBV29-1 and TRBJ2-3; TRBD1 aligns across 9 bases. The CDR3 runs 13 residues. Trimming at V came to 7 bases and at J to 2 bases, leaving 4 bases not matched to a gene. Germline V lookup: CDR1 SQVTM, CDR2 ANQGSEA.

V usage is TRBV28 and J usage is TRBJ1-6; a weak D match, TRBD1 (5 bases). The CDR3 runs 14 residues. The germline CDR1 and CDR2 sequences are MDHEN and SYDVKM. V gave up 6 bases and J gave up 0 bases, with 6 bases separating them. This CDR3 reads CASRGDSYNSPLHF. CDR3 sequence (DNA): TGTGCCAGCAGGGGGGACTCCTATAATTCACCCCTCCACTTT.

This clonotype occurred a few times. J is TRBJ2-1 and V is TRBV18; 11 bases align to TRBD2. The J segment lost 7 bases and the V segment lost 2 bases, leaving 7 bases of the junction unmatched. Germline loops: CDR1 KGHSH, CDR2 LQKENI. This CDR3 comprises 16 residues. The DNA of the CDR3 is TGTGCCAGCTCACCAAGGCTAGCGGGAGGAAGAAATGAGCAGTTCTTC. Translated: CASSPRLAGGRNEQFF.

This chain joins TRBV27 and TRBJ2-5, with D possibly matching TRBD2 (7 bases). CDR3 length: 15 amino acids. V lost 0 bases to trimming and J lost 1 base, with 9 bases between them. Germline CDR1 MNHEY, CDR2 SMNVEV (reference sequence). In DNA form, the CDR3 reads TGTGCCAGCAGTTTATCCGGGGGGCCCCAAGAGACCCAGTACTTC. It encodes CASSLSGGPQETQYF.

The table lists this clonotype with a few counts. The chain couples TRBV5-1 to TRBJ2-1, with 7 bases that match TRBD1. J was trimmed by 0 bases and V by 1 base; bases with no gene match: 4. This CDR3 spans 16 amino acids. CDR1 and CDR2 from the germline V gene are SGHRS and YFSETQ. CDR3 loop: CASSLSQGVSYNEQFF. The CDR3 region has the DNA TGCGCCAGCAGCTTGTCTCAGGGGGTCTCCTACAATGAGCAGTTCTTC.

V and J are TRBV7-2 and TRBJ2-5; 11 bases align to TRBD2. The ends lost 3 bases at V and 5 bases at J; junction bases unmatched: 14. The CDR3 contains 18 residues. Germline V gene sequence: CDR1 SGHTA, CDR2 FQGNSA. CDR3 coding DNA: TGTGCCAGCAGCTTGCGACTAGCGGGGCCGGGAGCCCGTGAGACCCAGTACTTC. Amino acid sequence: CASSLRLAGPGARETQYF.

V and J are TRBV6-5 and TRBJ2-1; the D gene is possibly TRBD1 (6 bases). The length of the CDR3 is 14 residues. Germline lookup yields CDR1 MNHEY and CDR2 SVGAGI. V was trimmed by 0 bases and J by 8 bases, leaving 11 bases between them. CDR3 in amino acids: CASSYSIKGDEQFF. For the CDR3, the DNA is TGTGCCAGCAGTTACTCGATCAAGGGGGATGAGCAGTTCTTC.

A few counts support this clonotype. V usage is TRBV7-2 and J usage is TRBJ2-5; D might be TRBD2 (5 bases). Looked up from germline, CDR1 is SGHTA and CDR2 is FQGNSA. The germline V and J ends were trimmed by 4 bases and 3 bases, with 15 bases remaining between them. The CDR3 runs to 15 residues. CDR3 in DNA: TGTGCCAGCAGCTCCACGGGGATGTTGGAAGAGACCCAGTACTTC. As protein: CASSSTGMLEETQYF.

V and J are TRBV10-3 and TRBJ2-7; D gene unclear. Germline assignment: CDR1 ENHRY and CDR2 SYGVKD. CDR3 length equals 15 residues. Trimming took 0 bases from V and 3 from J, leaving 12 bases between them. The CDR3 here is CAISESVNMGYEQYF. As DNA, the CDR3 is TGTGCCATCAGTGAGTCGGTAAACATGGGCTACGAGCAGTACTTC.

The CDR3 DNA reads as TGTGCCAGCAGCCAAGTCGGGGTTTACTATGGCTACACCTTC. Encoded protein: CASSQVGVYYGYTF. The V and J genes are TRBV4-2 and TRBJ1-2; D is unclear. Germline values: CDR1 LGHNA, CDR2 YNFKEQ. This CDR3 has 14 amino acids. V dropped 1 base and J dropped 3 bases, with 9 bases sitting between them.

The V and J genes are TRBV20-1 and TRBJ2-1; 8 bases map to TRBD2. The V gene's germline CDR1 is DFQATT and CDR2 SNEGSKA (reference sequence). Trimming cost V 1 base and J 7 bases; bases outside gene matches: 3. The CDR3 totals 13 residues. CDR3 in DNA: TGCAGTGCTAGAGGACTAGCGAGTAATGAGCAGTTCTTC. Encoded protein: CSARGLASNEQFF.

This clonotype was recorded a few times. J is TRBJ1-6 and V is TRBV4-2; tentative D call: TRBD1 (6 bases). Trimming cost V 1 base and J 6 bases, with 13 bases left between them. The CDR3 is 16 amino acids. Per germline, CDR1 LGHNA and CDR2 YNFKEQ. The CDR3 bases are TGTGCCAGCAGCCAAGTTTGGGACACTCCTAATTCACCCCTCCACTTT. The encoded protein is CASSQVWDTPNSPLHF.

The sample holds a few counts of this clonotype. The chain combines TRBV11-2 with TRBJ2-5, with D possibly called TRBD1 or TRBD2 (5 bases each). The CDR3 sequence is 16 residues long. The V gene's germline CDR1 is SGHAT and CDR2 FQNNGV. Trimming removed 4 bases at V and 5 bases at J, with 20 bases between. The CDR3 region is CASSSEGSGTVETQYF. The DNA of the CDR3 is TGTGCCAGCAGCTCCGAAGGGTCCGGGACGGTGGAGACCCAGTACTTC. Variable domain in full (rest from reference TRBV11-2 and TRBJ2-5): EAGVAQSPRYKIIEKRQSVAFWCNPISGHATLYWYQQILGQGPKLLIQFQNNGVVDDSQLPKDRFSAERLKGVDSTLKIQPAKLEDSAVYLCASSSEGSGTVETQYFGPGTRLLVL.

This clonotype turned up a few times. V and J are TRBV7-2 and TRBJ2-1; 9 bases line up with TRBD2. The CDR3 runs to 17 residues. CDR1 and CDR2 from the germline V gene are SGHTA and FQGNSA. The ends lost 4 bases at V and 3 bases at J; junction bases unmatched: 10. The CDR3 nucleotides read TGTGCCAGCAGCTCCGGGTCCCTAGCGGGATTCTACAATGAGCAGTTCTTC. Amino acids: CASSSGSLAGFYNEQFF.